This passage covers 18 T cell receptor beta chains from one sample sequenced in a study of tumor-infiltrating lymphocytes in localized non-small cell lung cancer. Method: immunoSEQ multiplex PCR; TCRdb's copy keeps in-frame clones and lacks some. The table shows 7,000 to 9,500 clones, with around three quarters occurring only once. The sequenced sample was lung tumor tissue. The receptors stem from a human donor with non-small cell lung cancer.

This chain joins TRBV7-8 and TRBJ2-1; 12 bases map to TRBD2. Losses at the gene ends were 7 bases for V and 4 bases for J; bases not matched to a gene: 14. This CDR3 spans 18 amino acids. Germline CDR1 SGHVS, CDR2 FQNEAQ. CDR3 loop: CASTILAGGPGAYNEQFF. The CDR3 nucleotides read TGTGCCAGCACCATACTAGCGGGAGGCCCGGGAGCATACAATGAGCAGTTCTTC. The whole variable domain, filled in from reference TRBV7-8 and TRBJ2-1, reads GAGVSQSPRYKVAKRGQDVALRCDPISGHVSLFWYQQALGQGPEFLTYFQNEAQLDKSGLPSDRFFAERPEGSVSTLKIQRTQQEDSAVYLCASTILAGGPGAYNEQFFGPGTRLTVL.

V is TRBV7-8 and J is TRBJ2-7; D perhaps matches TRBD1 (6 bases). Germline CDR1 is SGHVS and CDR2 is FQNEAQ. V lost 6 bases and J 7 bases, leaving 19 bases between the germline ends. The CDR3 totals 14 residues. Here the CDR3 reads CASSYPSGDREQYF. In DNA, the CDR3 is TGTGCCAGCAGTTACCCTTCAGGGGATCGAGAGCAGTACTTC.

This clone is a singleton in its sample. The V gene is TRBV5-8, the J gene TRBJ1-4; 10 bases map to TRBD1. CDR1 is SGHTS, CDR2 YDEGEE, per germline. Germline trimming cut 4 bases from V and 12 bases from J; bases unmatched to any gene: 12. The CDR3 extends over 15 amino acids. CDR3 amino acids: CASSPRGQGRSELFF. The CDR3 DNA sequence: TGTGCCAGCAGCCCTCGGGGACAGGGGCGTTCGGAACTGTTTTTT.

This chain links TRBV14 with TRBJ2-7; 8 bases fit TRBD2. Germline assignment: CDR1 SGHDN and CDR2 FVKESK. This CDR3 has 14 residues. V lost 1 base, J lost 6 bases, and 5 bases stayed unmatched. For the CDR3, the DNA is TGTGCCAGCAGCCAAGTCGGAGCGGGAGCCGAGCAGTACTTC. Its translation: CASSQVGAGAEQYF.

The chain joins TRBV7-9 to TRBJ1-1, with D unclear. V was clipped by 1 base and J by 3 bases, with 15 bases between them. This CDR3 comprises 16 residues. Germline V gene data show CDR1 as SEHNR and CDR2 as FQNEAQ (reference sequence). The DNA of the CDR3 is TGTGCCAGCAGCTTAGGTACGGGGTTCGCGGACACTGAAGCTTTCTTT. Amino acid sequence: CASSLGTGFADTEAFF. Variable domain in full (rest from reference TRBV7-9 and TRBJ1-1): DTGVSQNPRHKITKRGQNVTFRCDPISEHNRLYWYRQTLGQGPEFLTYFQNEAQLEKSRLLSDRFSAERPKGSFSTLEIQRTEQGDSAMYLCASSLGTGFADTEAFFGQGTRLTVV.

The chain couples TRBV6-1 to TRBJ2-1; 11 bases are a match to TRBD2. Germline V gives CDR1 MNHNS, CDR2 SASEGT. This CDR3 is 15 amino acids long. V trimming: 4 bases; J trimming: 7 bases; junction bases outside the gene matches: 6. The CDR3 region is CASSVFSGRDNEQFF. Written as DNA, the CDR3 is TGTGCCAGCAGTGTATTTAGCGGGAGGGATAATGAGCAGTTCTTC.

This chain uses TRBV5-6 with TRBJ2-7; tentatively, D is TRBD1 (5 bases). The V and J ends lost 3 bases and 12 bases respectively, with 16 bases between them. The V gene's germline CDR1 is SGHDT and CDR2 YYEEEE. This CDR3 comprises 12 residues. This CDR3 is CASSYDLGTGYF. The CDR3 coding sequence is TGTGCCAGCAGCTACGATCTCGGAACAGGGTACTTC.

The chain combines TRBV9 with TRBJ2-3, with D possibly matching TRBD1 (5 bases). The V end lost 0 bases, the J end lost 1 base, and 6 bases lay between the germline ends. The CDR3 is made up of 14 amino acids. Germline CDR1 is SGDLS and CDR2 is YYNGEE. The CDR3 is CASSVGQRTDTQYF. The CDR3 DNA reads as TGTGCCAGCAGCGTAGGACAGCGCACAGATACGCAGTATTTT.

Only one count was recorded for this clone. The J gene is TRBJ2-2, the V gene TRBV7-2, with TRBD1 matching 7 bases. The CDR3 is 15 amino acids. Germline V gene data show CDR1 as SGHTA and CDR2 as FQGNSA. The V gene end was trimmed by 6 bases and the J gene end by 5 bases; junction bases not matched to a gene: 9. For the CDR3, the DNA is TGTGCCAGCAGGCCTCCAGGGGGTCGGACCGGGGAGCTGTTTTTT. It translates to CASRPPGGRTGELFF.

Only a few counts were recorded for this clone. The genes are TRBV19 and TRBJ2-7, with D hard to call. Trimming shortened V by 7 bases and J by 5 bases, and 12 bases separated the two germline ends. CDR1 and CDR2 from the germline V gene are LNHDA and SQIVND (reference sequence). CDR3 length equals 12 residues. The CDR3 spells CASTGDGDEQYF. The CDR3 nucleotides read TGTGCCAGTACGGGCGATGGCGACGAGCAGTACTTC.

The chain uses TRBV7-2 and TRBJ2-5; 7 bases match TRBD1. There are 16 residues in the CDR3. Germline loops: CDR1 SGHTA, CDR2 FQGNSA. The V and J ends lost 3 bases and 2 bases, in that order; junction bases with no gene match: 9. CDR3 bases: TGTGCCAGCAGCTTTGGGACAGTTGGCCCTCAAGAGACCCAGTACTTC. This codes for CASSFGTVGPQETQYF.

The rearrangement uses TRBV19 and TRBJ2-1; TRBD2 matches at 11 bases. J lost 7 bases, V lost 6 bases, and 8 bases had no gene match. Germline CDR1 LNHDA, CDR2 SQIVND (reference sequence). The CDR3 has 15 residues. The CDR3 spells CASSQTSGSLNEQFF. The CDR3 nucleotides are TGTGCCAGTAGCCAAACTAGCGGGAGCTTGAATGAGCAGTTCTTC.

The chain has TRBV7-2 and TRBJ2-2; D might be TRBD1 or TRBD2, each matching 6 bases. CDR3 length: 14 residues. V was clipped by 1 base and J by 7 bases, with 10 bases between them. Germline CDR1 and CDR2: SGHTA and FQGNSA. The CDR3 here is CASSLGGAVGELFF. Here the CDR3 DNA reads TGTGCCAGCAGCTTAGGGGGGGCTGTCGGGGAGCTGTTTTTT.

The genes are TRBV6-5 and TRBJ2-7; 8 nucleotides line up with TRBD2. J gave up 6 bases and V 0 bases, and 4 bases lay outside the gene matches. This CDR3 has 14 amino acids. Germline V gives CDR1 MNHEY, CDR2 SVGAGI. DNA for the CDR3: TGTGCCAGCAGTTACTCCCCTAGCGGGCTCGAGCAGTACTTC. It specifies CASSYSPSGLEQYF.

The table lists this clone with a few counts. V is TRBV4-1 and J is TRBJ1-5; D is unresolved. The germline V and J ends were trimmed by 4 bases and 7 bases, with 17 bases remaining between them. The CDR3 length is 15 residues. CDR1 is MGHRA, CDR2 YSYEKL, per germline. The CDR3 reads CASSPAPGSWQPQHF. CDR3 sequence (DNA): TGCGCCAGCAGCCCAGCTCCGGGGTCCTGGCAGCCCCAGCATTTT.

The chain combines TRBV7-3 with TRBJ2-7, with 8 bases identical to TRBD2. The ends lost 0 bases at V and 9 bases at J; junction bases unmatched: 10. The CDR3 length is 15 residues. Germline V gene sequence: CDR1 SGHTA, CDR2 FQGTGA. Written as DNA, the CDR3 is TGTGCCAGCAGCTTAACGACGGCGGGAGGAGGTGCGCAGTACTTC. This translates into CASSLTTAGGGAQYF. The full variable domain, rest sourced from reference TRBV7-3 and TRBJ2-7, is GAGVSQTPSNKVTEKGKYVELRCDPISGHTALYWYRQSLGQGPEFLIYFQGTGAADDSGLPNDRFFAVRPEGSVSTLKIQRTERGDSAVYLCASSLTTAGGGAQYFGPGTRLTVT.

The genes are TRBV12-5 and TRBJ2-1; 7 positions agree with TRBD1. The CDR3 totals 15 residues. CDR1 and CDR2 (germline): LGHNT, FRNRAP. V trimming: 4 bases; J trimming: 4 bases; junction bases outside the gene matches: 7. DNA for the CDR3: TGTGCTAGTGGTTCAGATCAGGGACAGTACAATGAGCAGTTCTTC. This encodes CASGSDQGQYNEQFF.

Concerning this clone: Other DNA sequences of this sample code for an identical CDR3. The CDR3 is CASGGQGRTGELFF. The DNA of the CDR3 is TGTGCCAGCGGGGGACAGGGACGCACCGGGGAGCTGTTTTTT. The V and J genes are TRBV7-9 and TRBJ2-2; 9 positions agree with TRBD1. The CDR3 is made up of 14 amino acids. Germline lookup yields CDR1 SEHNR and CDR2 FQNEAQ (reference sequence). V lost 8 bases, J lost 4 bases, and 5 bases stayed unmatched.